This is a list of T cell receptor beta chains from one sample in a study of control samples from healthy donors and cancer patients. Assay: immunoSEQ multiplex PCR; the TCRdb copy retains only in-frame clones and omits some. The sample yields 98,000 or so clones, around four fifths seen once. Sequencing input: blood. The receptors here all came from a young man in good health. Each CDR3 is given with its conserved first and last residue. The D gene is left open where the match is weak. Expanded clones are given a class, and other clones once, few, many or no size at all.

v_gene	d_gene	abundance	j_gene	CDR3aa	CDR3nt
TRBV20-1	-	-	TRBJ1-5	CSASIGGRQPQHF	TGCAGTGCTAGTATCGGGGGGAGGCAGCCCCAGCATTTT
TRBV27	-	once	TRBJ2-7	CASSLSGSLVEQYF	TGTGCCAGCAGTTTATCCGGCAGTTTGGTAGAGCAGTACTTC
TRBV20-1	-	-	TRBJ1-6	CSGREGLNSPLHF	TGCAGTGGTCGTGAAGGGTTGAATTCACCCCTCCACTTT
TRBV5-1	-	-	TRBJ1-4	CASSLGQINEKLFF	TGCGCCAGCAGCTTGGGACAGATTAATGAAAAACTGTTTTTT
TRBV6-5	TRBD2	-	TRBJ2-4	CASSYSTSGANIQYF	TGTGCCAGCAGTTACTCGACTAGCGGGGCGAACATTCAGTACTTC
TRBV11-2	-	medium-sized	TRBJ1-5	CASSFQGNQPQHF	TGTGCCAGCAGCTTCCAGGGCAATCAGCCCCAGCATTTT
TRBV2	-	-	TRBJ1-1	CASRARDEAFF	TGTGCCAGCAGGGCCAGGGATGAAGCTTTCTTT
TRBV27	TRBD1	-	TRBJ1-6	CASRLRQGRNSPLHF	TGTGCCAGCCGACTCAGACAGGGTCGGAATTCACCCCTCCACTTT
TRBV4-2	TRBD1	-	TRBJ1-1	CASSQPDRFIMNTEAFF	TGTGCCAGCAGCCAACCGGACAGGTTTATTATGAACACTGAAGCTTTCTTT
TRBV19	-	-	TRBJ1-2	CASSPSGLSGYTF	TGTGCCAGTAGCCCGTCGGGGCTCAGTGGCTACACCTTC
TRBV7-9	TRBD1	-	TRBJ1-4	CASSEGQVGVNEKLFF	TGTGCCAGCAGCGAAGGACAGGTTGGGGTAAATGAAAAACTGTTTTTT
TRBV6-6	-	-	TRBJ1-1	CASSYGAANTEAFF	TGTGCCAGCAGTTATGGGGCAGCGAACACTGAAGCTTTCTTT
TRBV5-6	-	-	TRBJ1-2	CASSLGPRQGQVGYTF	TGTGCCAGCAGCTTGGGGCCGCGGCAGGGGCAAGTTGGCTACACCTTC
TRBV12-5	-	-	TRBJ1-1	CASGLVVYSDGRWMNTEAFF	TGTGCTAGTGGTTTGGTAGTATACTCGGACGGTCGCTGGATGAACACTGAAGCTTTCTTT
TRBV4-1	-	once	TRBJ1-5	CASSQVGGSQPQHF	TGCGCCAGCAGCCAAGTAGGCGGATCTCAGCCCCAGCATTTT
TRBV5-4	TRBD1	-	TRBJ1-2	CASSLGQGPNYGYTF	TGTGCCAGCAGCTTGGGACAGGGGCCTAACTATGGCTACACCTTC
TRBV18	TRBD1	once	TRBJ1-6	CASSLLETGGRGYNSPLHF	TGTGCCAGCTCACTTCTGGAAACAGGGGGAAGAGGGTATAATTCACCCCTCCACTTT
TRBV20-1	-	-	TRBJ1-2	CSAPRSYGYTF	TGCAGTGCTCCCAGATCCTATGGCTACACCTTC
TRBV21-1	-	-	TRBJ1-1	CASDLERGQGANTEAFF	TGTGCCAGCGATCTAGAGAGGGGACAGGGGGCGAACACTGAAGCTTTCTTT
TRBV12-3/TRBV12-4	-	-	TRBJ2-3	CASSPQDTQYF	TGTGCCAGCAGTCCTCAAGATACGCAGTATTTT
TRBV11-2	-	-	TRBJ2-1	CASSLVGTSSSYNEQFF	TGTGCCAGCAGCTTAGTTGGTACTAGCAGCTCCTACAATGAGCAGTTCTTC
TRBV15	-	-	TRBJ1-6	CATSRDRGAGSPLHF	TGTGCCACCAGCAGAGATCGGGGGGCAGGATCACCCCTCCACTTT
TRBV4-1	-	-	TRBJ1-2	CASSQVSGDYGYTF	TGCGCCAGCAGCCAAGTATCAGGGGACTATGGCTACACCTTC
TRBV21-1	-	-	TRBJ1-3	CASSKDSGNTIYF	TGTGCCAGCAGCAAAGACTCTGGAAACACCATATATTTT